This T cell receptor beta chain was identified during a study of control samples from healthy donors and cancer patients. CDR3 size: 18 residues. Germline CDR1 and CDR2: SGHRS and YFSETQ. The trim removed 2 bases at V and 1 base at J, leaving 9 bases unmatched. Profiling relied on immunoSEQ multiplex PCR, and the TCRdb table lists in-frame clones only, not all of them. The sample lists over 150,000 clones, 85% to 95% occurring once. The sequenced sample was blood. The TCR comes from a woman aged 18-29 years in good health. This rearrangement joins TRBV5-1 to TRBJ2-2; TRBD1 matches 9 bases. CDR3 protein: CASSLYPLGQGNTGELFF. The DNA for the CDR3 is TGCGCCAGCAGCTTATATCCCTTGGGACAGGGGAACACCGGGGAGCTGTTTTTT.